The rows below give T cell receptor beta chains drawn from one sample of a study of CD8 T cells in ankylosing spondylitis. TCRdb processed the 5' RACE reads anew with MiXCR; each CDR3 protein has one entry. The repertoire consists of 700,000 to 850,000 distinct CDR3 sequences, with roughly 10% occurring once and the leading ten covering 0.51%. Source material: blood, either unsorted or a sorted T cell fraction (not recorded which). These receptors came from a male donor with ankylosing spondylitis. The CDR3 runs from the conserved cysteine through the conserved F or W. D genes are given only for firm matches. Not all rows give a size; the values are once, few, many and, for expanded clones, a class.

13	NA	TRBV2	few	TRBJ1-5	CASSPARDQPQHF	TGTGCCAGCAGCCCGGCAAGGGACCAGCCCCAGCATTTT
14	NA	TRBV28	NA	TRBJ2-2	CATIRVANTGELFF	TGTGCCACCATCCGAGTCGCGAACACCGGGGAGCTGTTTTTT
13	NA	TRBV29-1	many	TRBJ1-2	CSVEPGGIYGYTF	TGCAGCGTTGAACCGGGGGGCATCTATGGCTACACCTTC
17	NA	TRBV5-1	few	TRBJ2-1	CASSSMQSRSSYNEQFF	TGCGCCAGCAGCAGCATGCAGTCCCGGAGCTCCTACAATGAGCAGTTCTTC
14	TRBD1	TRBV24-1	NA	TRBJ1-2	CATSDPGQQYGYTF	TGTGCCACCAGTGATCCGGGACAGCAATATGGCTACACCTTC
13	NA	TRBV28	few	TRBJ2-7	CASSLSTDYEQYF	TGTGCCAGCAGTTTATCGACGGACTACGAGCAGTACTTC
17	NA	TRBV28	few	TRBJ2-3	CASSIWWGGTSTDTQYF	TGTGCCAGCAGCATTTGGTGGGGCGGGACAAGCACAGATACGCAGTATTTT
19	TRBD2	TRBV7-3	few	TRBJ2-3	CASSSISGTTDQWTDTQYF	TGTGCCAGCAGCTCCATCTCCGGGACTACCGACCAGTGGACAGATACGCAGTATTTT
16	TRBD2	TRBV20-1	NA	TRBJ2-5	CSATAALAGWQETKYF	TGCAGTGCTACAGCTGCTCTAGCGGGGTGGCAAGAGACCAAGTACTTC
13	NA	TRBV12-3/TRBV12-4	NA	TRBJ1-3	CASSFRSGNTIYF	TGTGCCAGCAGTTTTCGATCTGGAAACACCATATATTTT
16	NA	TRBV7-3	NA	TRBJ2-3	CASSLYETTSTDTQYF	TGTGCCAGCAGCTTATACGAGACAACTAGCACAGATACGCAGTATTTT
12	NA	TRBV6-2/TRBV6-3	NA	TRBJ1-2	CASSYRTSGYTF	TGTGCCAGCAGTTACCGGACCTCTGGCTACACCTTC
17	NA	TRBV2	NA	TRBJ1-1	CASSESWPAPMNTEAFF	TGTGCCAGCAGTGAGTCCTGGCCAGCCCCCATGAACACTGAAGCTTTCTTT
13	NA	TRBV7-2	NA	TRBJ1-2	CASSLEAGIGYTF	TGTGCCAGCAGCTTAGAAGCGGGGATAGGCTACACCTTC